The entry below gives a single T cell receptor beta chain sequence along with its context. The antigen is undetermined. Germline lookup yields CDR1 SQVTM and CDR2 ANQGSEA. CDR3 length: 14 amino acids. The germline V and J ends were trimmed by 5 bases and 1 base, with 15 bases remaining between them. The sample belongs to a study of T-cell reconstitution after alpha-beta-depleted transplantation in children. Whole-study findings and limits: About two months after transplant, alpha-beta T cells reportedly came from several hundred expanded graft clones. Newly generated T cells supplied most T-cell counts and diversity one year post-transplant. The origin of high day-60 TCRbeta diversity in some patients lay in surviving recipient T cells and thymic progenitors.

Library preparation (for TCRbeta) was performed with unique molecular identifiers. MiXCR, applied by TCRdb to the PCR reads, yields one record per CDR3 protein. This table has about 830,000 distinct CDR3 sequences, approximately 15% appearing once. This specimen consisted of PBMCs, mostly from graft donor cells, obtained 360 days after TCRalphabeta/CD19-depleted stem cell transplant. The sequence was collected from a male patient between 10 and 17 years old who had a stem cell transplant for acute lymphoblastic leukemia, so the T cells may come from the graft donor. The V gene is TRBV29-1, the J gene TRBJ2-7; D possibly matches TRBD1 or TRBD2 (5 bases each). Here the CDR3 reads CSVKRDGSSYEQYF. CDR3 bases: TGCAGCGTTAAAAGGGACGGATCTTCCTACGAGCAGTACTTC.